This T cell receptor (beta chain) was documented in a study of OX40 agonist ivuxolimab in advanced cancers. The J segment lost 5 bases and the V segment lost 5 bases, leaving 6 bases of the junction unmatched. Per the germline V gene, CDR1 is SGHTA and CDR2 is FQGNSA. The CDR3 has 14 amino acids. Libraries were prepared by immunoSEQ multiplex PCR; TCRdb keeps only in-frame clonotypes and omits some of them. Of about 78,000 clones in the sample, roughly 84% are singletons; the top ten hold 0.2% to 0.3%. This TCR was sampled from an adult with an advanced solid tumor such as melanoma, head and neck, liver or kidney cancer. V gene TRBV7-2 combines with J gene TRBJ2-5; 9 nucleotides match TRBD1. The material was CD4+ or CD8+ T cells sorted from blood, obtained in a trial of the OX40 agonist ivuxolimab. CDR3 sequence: CASSIQGAGETQYF. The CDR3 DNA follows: TGTGCCAGCAGCATACAGGGGGCCGGGGAGACCCAGTACTTC.